The 29 T cell receptor beta chains reported below all come from one sample, sequenced in a study of blood T cell repertoires in COVID-19. Assay used: immunoSEQ multiplex PCR; TCRdb lists only in-frame clones, some missing. The sample yields about 300,000 clones, just under 90% seen once. The sequenced material came from PBMCs or T cells enriched from blood (not recorded which). These receptors were collected from a woman in her forties or fifties who had been exposed to COVID-19.

The chain recombines TRBV7-9 with TRBJ1-2; a weak D match, TRBD1 (6 bases). CDR1 is SEHNR, CDR2 FQNEAQ, per germline (reference sequence). This CDR3 is built from 17 residues. With 1 base removed from V and 4 bases from J, the gap between germline ends came to 19 bases. The CDR3 sequence is CASSLGAPGAAFYGYTF. DNA of the CDR3: TGTGCCAGCAGCTTAGGGGCCCCAGGGGCGGCCTTCTATGGCTACACCTTC.

This chain links TRBV15 with TRBJ1-2; D might be TRBD1 (5 bases). V lost 0 bases and J 2 bases, leaving 10 bases between the germline ends. CDR1 and CDR2 (germline): LNHNV, YYDKDF (reference sequence). The CDR3 consists of 15 residues. This chain's CDR3 is CATSRDYDRNYGYTF. The CDR3 nucleotides are TGTGCCACCAGCAGAGATTACGACAGAAACTATGGCTACACCTTC.

This chain links TRBV28 with TRBJ2-3, with 12 bases identical to TRBD1. Per germline, CDR1 MDHEN and CDR2 SYDVKM. The CDR3 sequence is 14 residues long. V was clipped by 6 bases and J by 7 bases; unmatched bases: 5. Here the CDR3 DNA reads TGTGCCAGCAGGCAGGGACAGGGGGCGAATACGCAGTATTTT. Translating it yields CASRQGQGANTQYF.

The rearrangement links TRBV4-2 to TRBJ2-7, with TRBD1 matching over 11 bases. The V gene end was trimmed by 3 bases and the J gene end by 3 bases; junction bases not matched to a gene: 4. The CDR3 extends over 15 amino acids. CDR1 LGHNA and CDR2 YNFKEQ come from the germline V gene. The CDR3 reads CASSQGQGVLYEQYF. The CDR3 nucleotides read TGTGCCAGCAGCCAGGGACAGGGGGTTCTCTACGAGCAGTACTTC.

The chain combines TRBV7-9 with TRBJ2-1; D unclear. Germline assignment: CDR1 SEHNR and CDR2 FQNEAQ (reference sequence). V lost 1 base to trimming and J lost 6 bases, with 16 bases between them. The CDR3 spans 16 residues. The CDR3 DNA sequence: TGTGCCAGCAGCTTAGGCCGGGTCCTCCTCTCCAATGAGCAGTTCTTC. Its protein product is CASSLGRVLLSNEQFF.

This clone was detected once. The V call is TRBV12-5, the J call TRBJ2-3; TRBD2 matches at 13 bases. The V gene end was trimmed by 5 bases and the J gene end by 3 bases; junction bases not matched to a gene: 8. This CDR3 has 17 amino acids. Germline V gene sequence: CDR1 LGHNT, CDR2 FRNRAP. The CDR3 loop reads CASGPGLAGAGTDTQYF. The CDR3 nucleotides are TGTGCTAGTGGTCCCGGACTAGCGGGGGCCGGGACAGATACGCAGTATTTT.

The V and J genes are TRBV2 and TRBJ2-2; 8 bases match TRBD1. From germline, CDR1 is SNHLY and CDR2 FYNNEI. Trimming took 7 bases from V and 3 from J; bases not matched to a gene: 7. This CDR3 spans 15 amino acids. CDR3 in amino acids: CASTDRGLYTGELFF. The CDR3, as DNA: TGTGCCAGCACCGACAGGGGTCTGTACACCGGGGAGCTGTTTTTT.

This clone has just a few counts. The V gene is TRBV9, the J gene TRBJ2-2, with D perhaps matching TRBD2 (6 bases). The CDR3 totals 14 residues. V lost 0 bases and J 5 bases, leaving 8 bases between the germline ends. The germline V gene encodes CDR1 SGDLS and CDR2 YYNGEE. The DNA for the CDR3 is TGTGCCAGCAGCGTAGTGGAGGGAACCGGGGAGCTGTTTTTT. Amino acids: CASSVVEGTGELFF.

The genes are TRBV6-5 and TRBJ2-2; a weak D match, TRBD2 (6 bases). The CDR3 loop spans 13 amino acids. Per the germline V gene, CDR1 is MNHEY and CDR2 is SVGAGI. The ends were cut back, 8 bases at V and 5 bases at J, with 12 bases in the middle. The CDR3 is CASRAGATGELFF. DNA of the CDR3: TGTGCCAGCCGAGCGGGCGCAACCGGGGAGCTGTTTTTT.

The chain is built from TRBV2 and TRBJ2-1; possible D gene TRBD1, 6 bases. The CDR3 is 15 amino acids. Germline CDR1 reads SNHLY; CDR2 reads FYNNEI. V was cut by 3 bases and J by 0 bases, with 9 bases left in between. The CDR3 sequence is CASSEGAYSYNEQFF. CDR3 sequence (DNA): TGTGCCAGCAGTGAGGGGGCATACTCCTACAATGAGCAGTTCTTC.

The rearrangement joins TRBV24-1 to TRBJ1-2; D perhaps matches TRBD1 (6 bases). The V gene's germline CDR1 is KGHDR and CDR2 SFDVKD. The length of the CDR3 is 13 residues. The V end was cut by 7 bases, the J end by 2 bases, with 10 bases between. CDR3 DNA sequence: TGTGCCACCAGCGTTGGACAGAACTATGGCTACACCTTC. Protein: CATSVGQNYGYTF.

This chain connects TRBV30 to TRBJ1-2; D gene ambiguous. V lost 1 base to trimming and J lost 5 bases, with 20 bases between them. CDR1 is GTSNPN and CDR2 is SVGIG in the germline V gene (reference sequence). This CDR3 has 16 residues. The CDR3 DNA reads as TGTGCCTGGAGTGAAACTGCTATGGGCTCGGGGTATGGCTACACCTTC. Protein: CAWSETAMGSGYGYTF.

The chain employs TRBV18 and TRBJ1-2, with 8 bases lining up with TRBD1. The V segment lost 6 bases and the J segment 6 bases; nucleotides outside the gene matches: 6. The germline CDR1 and CDR2 sequences are KGHSH and LQKENI. The CDR3 runs to 13 residues. The CDR3 nucleotides read TGTGCCAGCTCCGAGCAGGGGGCGAATGGCTACACCTTC. This gives the protein CASSEQGANGYTF.

The chain combines TRBV11-3 with TRBJ2-1, with a weak D call TRBD2 (6 bases). V was cut by 5 bases and J by 6 bases, with 17 bases left in between. Germline CDR1 SGHNT, CDR2 YENEEA. This CDR3 is built from 15 residues. CDR3 DNA: TGTGCCAGCAGCGGCGGGGCGGGGTCTTTCAATGAGCAGTTCTTC. Its protein is CASSGGAGSFNEQFF.

The CDR3 sequence is CASSVGDRGKEQYF. Here the CDR3 DNA reads TGTGCCAGCAGCGTAGGTGACAGGGGTAAAGAGCAGTACTTC. The chain is built from TRBV9 and TRBJ2-7, with 8 positions matching TRBD1. The junction had 6 bases not matched to a gene; V was cut back by 0 bases and J by 7 bases. CDR1 is SGDLS and CDR2 is YYNGEE in the germline V gene. The CDR3 is made up of 14 amino acids.

CDR3: CASTLMGQGTGELFF. The CDR3, as DNA: TGTGCCAGCACCCTAATGGGACAGGGCACCGGGGAGCTGTTTTTT. The rearrangement uses TRBV2 and TRBJ2-2, with 9 bases that match TRBD1. This CDR3 contains 15 residues. Trimming took 7 bases from V and 4 from J; bases not matched to a gene: 7. Germline V gene lookup returns CDR1 SNHLY and CDR2 FYNNEI.

The chain joins TRBV4-1 to TRBJ2-1; TRBD2 matches 15 bases. V was pared by 4 bases and J by 4 bases, with 8 bases of the junction left unmatched. The CDR3 runs to 18 residues. The germline V gene encodes CDR1 MGHRA and CDR2 YSYEKL. The CDR3 here is CASSRWTSGGVSYNEQFF. The CDR3 DNA reads TGCGCCAGCAGCCGGTGGACTAGCGGGGGGGTTTCATACAATGAGCAGTTCTTC.

The CDR3 nucleotides are TGCGCCAGCAGCCAAGAGTCCAGTTCAGTCACAGATACGCAGTATTTT. Protein product: CASSQESSSVTDTQYF. The V and J genes are TRBV4-1 and TRBJ2-3; no definite D call. The germline V gene has CDR1 MGHRA and CDR2 YSYEKL. The CDR3 contains 16 residues. The germline V and J ends were trimmed by 0 bases and 2 bases, with 12 bases remaining between them.

This chain links TRBV4-1 with TRBJ2-7, with 9 bases aligning to TRBD1. The germline gives CDR1 MGHRA, CDR2 YSYEKL. With 1 base clipped from V and 1 base from J, the junction kept 5 bases outside the gene matches. The CDR3 is 16 residues long. The CDR3 DNA reads TGCGCCAGCAGCCAAGGGTCCGGGACAGGGTCCTACGAGCAGTACTTC. Residues: CASSQGSGTGSYEQYF.

V and J are TRBV19 and TRBJ2-1; possibly TRBD1 for D (5 bases). Germline values: CDR1 LNHDA, CDR2 SQIVND (reference sequence). The V gene lost 0 bases and the J gene lost 6 bases, with 12 bases spanning the gap. CDR3 size: 15 residues. DNA of the CDR3: TGTGCCAGTAGTATAGATCACGGAAGGGGCAATGAGCAGTTCTTC. This translates into CASSIDHGRGNEQFF. The full variable domain, its missing parts supplied by reference TRBV19 and TRBJ2-1, is DGGITQSPKYLFRKEGQNVTLSCEQNLNHDAMYWYRQDPGQGLRLIYYSQIVNDFQKGDIAEGYSVSREKKESFPLTVTSAQKNPTAFYLCASSIDHGRGNEQFFGPGTRLTVL.

The J gene is TRBJ1-2, the V gene TRBV5-1, with 10 bases that match TRBD1. The J segment lost 4 bases and the V segment lost 3 bases, leaving 9 bases of the junction unmatched. Germline values: CDR1 SGHRS, CDR2 YFSETQ. The CDR3 sequence is 16 residues long. CDR3 residues: CASSSLGTGATYGYTF. As DNA, the CDR3 is TGCGCCAGCAGCTCACTTGGGACAGGGGCTACCTATGGCTACACCTTC.

This clone turned up a few times. The chain joins TRBV28 to TRBJ1-2, with D possibly being TRBD1 (6 bases). The V end was cut by 6 bases, the J end by 0 bases, with 14 bases between. CDR3 size: 15 residues. CDR1 and CDR2 from the germline V gene are MDHEN and SYDVKM. The CDR3 DNA follows: TGTGCCAGCAGGACCTACAGGGCGCCTAACTATGGCTACACCTTC. Protein sequence: CASRTYRAPNYGYTF.

This clone occurred once. The rearrangement links TRBV5-1 to TRBJ2-2, with TRBD2 identical over 8 bases. This CDR3 is 17 amino acids long. V was pared by 6 bases and J by 0 bases, with 10 bases of the junction left unmatched. Germline V lookup: CDR1 SGHRS, CDR2 YFSETQ. The CDR3 reads CASKYKRGTANTGELFF. CDR3 nucleotide sequence: TGCGCCAGCAAATATAAGCGGGGGACCGCGAACACCGGGGAGCTGTTTTTT.

The chain links TRBV7-9 to TRBJ1-3, with D possibly TRBD1 on 5 matching bases. The germline CDR1 and CDR2 sequences are SEHNR and FQNEAQ (reference sequence). The CDR3 has 19 amino acids. Deletions cut 1 base from V and 4 bases from J, with 23 bases between. The DNA for the CDR3 is TGTGCCAGCAGCTTAGAAATCTTCGGACAAAAGGGGTGGGGAAACACCATATATTTT. Its protein is CASSLEIFGQKGWGNTIYF.

Concerning this clone: This same CDR3 is encoded by further DNA sequences in the sample. V and J are TRBV18 and TRBJ1-5, with 8 bases matching TRBD1. The junction had 3 bases not matched to a gene; V was cut back by 2 bases and J by 3 bases. The V gene's germline CDR1 is KGHSH and CDR2 LQKENI. The CDR3 is 15 residues long. The CDR3 spells CASSPSGQDNQPQHF. CDR3 DNA sequence: TGTGCCAGCTCACCATCGGGACAGGACAATCAGCCCCAGCATTTT.

The J gene is TRBJ1-1, the V gene TRBV10-3; D unclear. Trimming took off 3 bases at V and 0 bases at J, with 5 bases between the two ends. The CDR3 length is 13 residues. CDR1 ENHRY and CDR2 SYGVKD come from the germline V gene. CDR3 sequence reads: CAISDQMNTEAFF. The CDR3 bases are TGTGCCATCAGTGATCAGATGAACACTGAAGCTTTCTTT.

The rearrangement joins TRBV7-6 to TRBJ2-5, with 11 bases lining up with TRBD2. J was trimmed by 5 bases and V by 2 bases; bases with no gene match: 4. Germline V lookup: CDR1 SGHVS, CDR2 FNYEAQ. This CDR3 contains 15 residues. CDR3 coding DNA: TGTGCCAGCAGCTTAATAGCGGGGGGGGAGGAGACCCAGTACTTC. Protein sequence: CASSLIAGGEETQYF.

V gene TRBV5-1 combines with J gene TRBJ2-4; TRBD1 aligns across 9 bases. Germline lookup yields CDR1 SGHRS and CDR2 YFSETQ. CDR3 length: 14 residues. The trim removed 4 bases at V and 8 bases at J, leaving 7 bases unmatched. In nucleotides, the CDR3 is TGCGCCAGCAGCGCGGGACAGGGAGGCCACATTCAGTACTTC. It translates to CASSAGQGGHIQYF.

This clone was recorded only once. The chain carries TRBV7-6 and TRBJ2-2; TRBD1 agrees at 8 bases. This CDR3 comprises 17 residues. Trimming removed 3 bases from V and 3 bases from J; junction bases left unmatched: 9. Per the germline V gene, CDR1 is SGHVS and CDR2 is FNYEAQ. CDR3 nucleotides: TGTGCCAGCAGCTTCCCCCAAGGGACAGGAGACACCGGGGAGCTGTTTTTT. This translates into CASSFPQGTGDTGELFF.